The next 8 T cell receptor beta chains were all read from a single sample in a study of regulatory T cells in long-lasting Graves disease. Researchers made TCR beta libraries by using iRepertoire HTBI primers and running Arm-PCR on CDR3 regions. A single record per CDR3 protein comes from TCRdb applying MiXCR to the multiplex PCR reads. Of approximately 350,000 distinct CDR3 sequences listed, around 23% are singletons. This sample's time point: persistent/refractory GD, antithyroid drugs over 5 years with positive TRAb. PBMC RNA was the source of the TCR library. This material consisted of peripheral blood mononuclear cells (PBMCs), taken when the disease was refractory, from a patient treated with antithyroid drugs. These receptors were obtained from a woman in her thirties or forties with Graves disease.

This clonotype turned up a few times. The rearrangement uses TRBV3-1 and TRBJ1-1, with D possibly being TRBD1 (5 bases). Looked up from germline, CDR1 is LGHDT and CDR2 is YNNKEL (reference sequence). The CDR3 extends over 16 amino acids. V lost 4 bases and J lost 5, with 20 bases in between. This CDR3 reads CASSRYAGMRNTEAFF. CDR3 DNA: TGTGCCAGCAGCCGGTATGCAGGGATGAGGAATACTGAAGCTTTCTTT.

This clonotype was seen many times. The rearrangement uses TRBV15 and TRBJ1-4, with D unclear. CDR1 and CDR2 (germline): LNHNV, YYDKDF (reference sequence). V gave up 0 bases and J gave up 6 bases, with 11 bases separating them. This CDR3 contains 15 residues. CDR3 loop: CATSRDPSPDEKLFF. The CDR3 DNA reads TGTGCCACCAGCAGAGACCCCTCCCCAGATGAAAAACTGTTTTTT.

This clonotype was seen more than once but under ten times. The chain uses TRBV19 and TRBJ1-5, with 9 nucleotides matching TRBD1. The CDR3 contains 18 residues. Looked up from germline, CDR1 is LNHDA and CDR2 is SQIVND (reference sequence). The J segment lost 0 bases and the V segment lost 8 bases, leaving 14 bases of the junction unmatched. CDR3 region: CASDTSGQGVFSNQPQHF. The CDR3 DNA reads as TGTGCCAGTGATACCTCGGGACAGGGAGTTTTTAGCAATCAGCCCCAGCATTTT.

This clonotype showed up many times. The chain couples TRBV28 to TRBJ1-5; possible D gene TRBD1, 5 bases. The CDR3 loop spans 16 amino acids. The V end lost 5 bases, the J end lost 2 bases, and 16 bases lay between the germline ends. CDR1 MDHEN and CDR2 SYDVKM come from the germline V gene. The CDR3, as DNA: TGTGCCAGCAGTGCCCCCGGGGGAGAGGGCAATCAGCCCCAGCATTTT. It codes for CASSAPGGEGNQPQHF.

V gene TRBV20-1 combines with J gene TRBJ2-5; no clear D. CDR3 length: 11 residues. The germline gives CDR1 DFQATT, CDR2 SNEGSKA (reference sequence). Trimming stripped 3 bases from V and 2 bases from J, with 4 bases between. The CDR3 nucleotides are TGCAGTGCTAGGCAACAAGAGACCCAGTACTTC. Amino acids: CSARQQETQYF.

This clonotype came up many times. CDR3 nucleotide sequence: TGTGCCAGCAGTTGGGTAGGGTACTACGAGCAGTACTTC. Its protein is CASSWVGYYEQYF. This chain links TRBV28 with TRBJ2-7, with D uncertain. The CDR3 sequence is 13 residues long. V lost 4 bases and J 3 bases, leaving 10 bases between the germline ends. Germline assignment: CDR1 MDHEN and CDR2 SYDVKM. Looking up the rest from reference TRBV28 and TRBJ2-7 gives the full variable domain: DVKVTQSSRYLVKRTGEKVFLECVQDMDHENMFWYRQDPGLGLRLIYFSYDVKMKEKGDIPEGYSVSREKKERFSLILESASTNQTSMYLCASSWVGYYEQYFGPGTRLTVT.

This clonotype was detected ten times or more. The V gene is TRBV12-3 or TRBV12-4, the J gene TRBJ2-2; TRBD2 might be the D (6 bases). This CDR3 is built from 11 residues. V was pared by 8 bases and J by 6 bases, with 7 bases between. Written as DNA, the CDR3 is TGTGCCAGCGCGGGACCCGGGGAGCTGTTTTTT. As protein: CASAGPGELFF.

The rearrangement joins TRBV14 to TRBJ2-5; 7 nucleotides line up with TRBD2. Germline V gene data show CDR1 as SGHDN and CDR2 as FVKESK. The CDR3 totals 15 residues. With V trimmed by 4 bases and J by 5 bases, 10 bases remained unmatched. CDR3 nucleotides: TGTGCCAGCAGCCTAGGGGACTATCTGGGGGAGACCCAGTACTTC. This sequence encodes CASSLGDYLGETQYF.